One and the same sample provided the 10 T cell receptor beta chains below, sequenced in a study of vaccination and CD4 T cells after COVID-19. The Oncomine TCR Beta short-read assay was applied to DNA of cultured CD4+ T cells. TCRdb reanalysed the PCR reads using MiXCR and keeps one entry per CDR3 protein. The sample contains tens of thousands of distinct CDR3 sequences, about 48% of which appear only once. No antigen has been assigned to these receptors. Treatment in this sample: roughly nine-day PBMC culture with coronavirus spike peptide pools or control peptides (ViraFEST assay). Sequenced sample: CD4+ T cells from blood, cultured in vitro. These receptors all stem from a human donor who had recovered from COVID-19.

This sequence joins TRBV7-9 and TRBJ1-2; D unresolved. The CDR3 has 13 amino acids. Germline lookup yields CDR1 SEHNR and CDR2 FQNEAQ (reference sequence). V shed 4 bases and J shed 5 bases, with 11 bases lying between them. The CDR3 DNA reads as TGTGCCAGCAGCTCCCGGGTCCTATATGGCTACACCTTC. Protein: CASSSRVLYGYTF.

The chain employs TRBV4-1 and TRBJ2-7, with TRBD2 as a possible D gene (5 bases). The CDR3 sequence is 16 residues long. Germline V gene lookup returns CDR1 MGHRA and CDR2 YSYEKL. V was cut by 0 bases and J by 0 bases, with 12 bases left in between. CDR3 nucleotide sequence: TGCGCCAGCAGCCAAGAACAGCGGCAGAGCTCCTACGAGCAGTACTTC. This translates into CASSQEQRQSSYEQYF.

The chain is built from TRBV7-3 and TRBJ2-5; the D gene is possibly TRBD1 (5 bases). V was trimmed by 5 bases and J by 4 bases, leaving 14 bases between them. The V gene's germline CDR1 is SGHTA and CDR2 FQGTGA. The CDR3 is 14 residues long. As DNA, the CDR3 is TGTGCCAGCAGCCCCTTTGTAGGGGTAGAGACCCAGTACTTC. Protein: CASSPFVGVETQYF. The variable domain in full, with the rest retrieved from reference TRBV7-3 and TRBJ2-5, is GAGVSQTPSNKVTEKGKYVELRCDPISGHTALYWYRQSLGQGPEFLIYFQGTGAADDSGLPNDRFFAVRPEGSVSTLKIQRTERGDSAVYLCASSPFVGVETQYFGPGTRLLVL.

This chain uses TRBV11-2 with TRBJ1-1; tentative D call: TRBD1 (6 bases). V lost 1 base and J lost 5, with 8 bases in between. Germline CDR1 and CDR2: SGHAT and FQNNGV. The CDR3 totals 13 residues. DNA of the CDR3: TGTGCCAGCAGCTTAGGGGGGCGGACTGAAGCTTTCTTT. It specifies CASSLGGRTEAFF.

The gene calls are TRBV4-3 and TRBJ2-3; D might be TRBD2 (5 bases). Between the trimmed V and J ends, which lost 0 bases and 2 bases, there was a span of 9 bases. CDR3 length: 15 amino acids. From germline, CDR1 is LGHNA and CDR2 YSLEER. DNA for the CDR3: TGCGCCAGCAGCCAAGAGAGGGCTGACACAGATACGCAGTATTTT. As protein: CASSQERADTDTQYF.

This clonotype showed up just a few times. The chain joins TRBV28 to TRBJ1-2; D might be TRBD1 (5 bases). The CDR3 length is 16 residues. V was clipped by 5 bases and J by 4 bases, with 20 bases between them. The germline V gene encodes CDR1 MDHEN and CDR2 SYDVKM. Here the CDR3 DNA reads TGTGCCAGCAGTCAATCCGGGGCCGAATCTCTCTATGGCTACACCTTC. Translating gives CASSQSGAESLYGYTF.

This clonotype was seen a handful of times. The chain recombines TRBV2 with TRBJ1-6, with 8 bases matching TRBD1. This CDR3 region has 14 residues. Trimming took 7 bases from V and 8 from J; bases not matched to a gene: 7. CDR1 is SNHLY, CDR2 FYNNEI, per germline. The CDR3 loop is CASIWDRLDSPLHF. CDR3 bases: TGTGCCAGCATTTGGGACAGGCTTGATTCACCCCTCCACTTT.

V usage is TRBV7-6 and J usage is TRBJ1-1, with D tentatively TRBD1 (6 bases). This CDR3 comprises 14 residues. Trimming took 4 bases from V and 1 from J, leaving 10 bases between them. Germline assignment: CDR1 SGHVS and CDR2 FNYEAQ. The CDR3 protein is CASSSSDRNTEAFF. The CDR3 DNA follows: TGTGCCAGCAGCTCATCGGACAGGAACACTGAAGCTTTCTTT.

J is TRBJ2-4 and V is TRBV20-1; D perhaps matches TRBD1 (6 bases). This CDR3 is 15 amino acids long. V lost 5 bases to trimming and J lost 1 base, with 15 bases between them. Germline assignment: CDR1 DFQATT and CDR2 SNEGSKA (reference sequence). The DNA of the CDR3 is TGCAGTGCTCGGCTCTCCCAGGGGGCCAAAAACATTCAGTACTTC. Translation gives CSARLSQGAKNIQYF.

This clonotype was counted a few times. V usage is TRBV20-1 and J usage is TRBJ1-1; TRBD1 matches 9 bases. Per germline, CDR1 DFQATT and CDR2 SNEGSKA (reference sequence). The CDR3 has 11 residues. The trim removed 4 bases at V and 7 bases at J, leaving 1 base unmatched. In DNA, the CDR3 is TGCAGTGCTAAGGGACAGGGTGAAGCTTTCTTT. Translation: CSAKGQGEAFF.